This paragraph reports one T cell receptor beta chain. Its antigen remains unidentified. Method: immunoSEQ multiplex PCR; TCRdb's copy keeps in-frame clones and lacks some. The sample lists roughly 640,000 clones, roughly 97% occurring once. The sample originates from a study of shared clonotypes between healthy human individuals. Trimming shortened V by 3 bases and J by 1 base, and 6 bases separated the two germline ends. The CDR3 spans 13 residues. Germline V gene sequence: CDR1 LNHDA, CDR2 SQIVND (reference sequence). Points from the study as a whole: Generally, naive subsets came out with larger estimated richness than memory subsets. Shared clonotypes across all four donors exceeded non-shared ones in generation probability.

The TCR originated in a woman aged 30 to 39 in good health. The V gene is TRBV19, the J gene TRBJ1-1, with D unclear. The sample taken for sequencing was naive CD4+ T cells sorted from blood. Documented subset: CD45RA+ positively selected. CDR3 coding DNA: TGTGCCAGTAGTATCTATCCGAACACTGAAGCTTTCTTT. As protein: CASSIYPNTEAFF.